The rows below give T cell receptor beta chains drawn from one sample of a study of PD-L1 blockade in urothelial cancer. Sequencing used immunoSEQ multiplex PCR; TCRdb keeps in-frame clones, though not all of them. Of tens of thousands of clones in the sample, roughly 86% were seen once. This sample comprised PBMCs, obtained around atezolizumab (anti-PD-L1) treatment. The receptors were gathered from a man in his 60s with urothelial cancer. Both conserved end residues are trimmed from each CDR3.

CDR3aa: ASSFGGTGELF
v_gene: TRBV13

CDR3aa: ASSVRGTEAF
v_gene: TRBV5-1

CDR3aa: ASRLHRGSNQPQH
v_gene: TRBV5-8

CDR3aa: ASSSLQGPVMTQY
v_gene: TRBV13

CDR3aa: ASLPLLSLTGQTTDTQY
v_gene: TRBV27

CDR3aa: ASRAPEYTGELF
v_gene: TRBV6-1

CDR3aa: ASSWVASGDPYNEQF
v_gene: TRBV28

CDR3aa: ASRGTGASPYEQY
v_gene: TRBV2

CDR3aa: ASSPRSGGRRFNEKLF
v_gene: TRBV19

CDR3aa: ASGRTSGNNEQF
v_gene: TRBV27

CDR3aa: ASSQPGQGFYEQY
v_gene: TRBV4-1

CDR3aa: ATHDRVTGNTIY
v_gene: TRBV6-5

CDR3aa: TSSLPTVRTGGDEQY
v_gene: TRBV1

CDR3aa: ASSPGYHSSTDTQY
v_gene: TRBV5-5

CDR3aa: ASSGGGMRNTEAF
v_gene: TRBV11-2

CDR3aa: ASSEAGGIDTQY
v_gene: TRBV6-1

CDR3aa: ASSLDQETQY
v_gene: TRBV7-7

CDR3aa: ASSYPGQGANEQY
v_gene: TRBV6-6

CDR3aa: ASSFGTRGVDTQY
v_gene: TRBV5-8

CDR3aa: ASSLLQGVVKNIQY
v_gene: TRBV7-9

CDR3aa: ASSTGGARGKLF
v_gene: TRBV2

CDR3aa: SVREGSNTIY
v_gene: TRBV29-1

CDR3aa: ASSFGLYNEQF
v_gene: TRBV7-9

CDR3aa: ASSRTGYNEQF
v_gene: TRBV6-5

CDR3aa: ASSPGTAYNEQF
v_gene: TRBV18

CDR3aa: ASSDPGQGAYEQY
v_gene: TRBV2

CDR3aa: ASSGRQGMAEAF
v_gene: TRBV19

CDR3aa: ASSLGKTGLGYT
v_gene: TRBV7-9

CDR3aa: ASSPTGPLNEKLF
v_gene: TRBV4-1

CDR3aa: ASSLGAGAGQPQH
v_gene: TRBV7-9

CDR3aa: ASSPWRQGKTEAF
v_gene: TRBV18

CDR3aa: ASSLSFQQPIY
v_gene: TRBV27

CDR3aa: ASSDTGQPNQPQH
v_gene: TRBV7-9

CDR3aa: ASSPQRGLYNEQF
v_gene: TRBV27

CDR3aa: ASSQDGTGSQPQH
v_gene: TRBV4-1

CDR3aa: ASRKMDSAYEQY
v_gene: TRBV27

CDR3aa: ATASMAGDFEQF
v_gene: TRBV30

CDR3aa: ASSEYPRLAGGDTQY
v_gene: TRBV6-1

CDR3aa: ASSEQAGRYTDTQY
v_gene: TRBV6-1

CDR3aa: ASSLAWGGQGTKGYT
v_gene: TRBV7-2

CDR3aa: ASNPSGELGEQY
v_gene: TRBV7-9

CDR3aa: ASSEVQNYGYT
v_gene: TRBV10-1

CDR3aa: ASRRVNQPQH
v_gene: TRBV2

CDR3aa: ASRTGSGGGDTQY
v_gene: TRBV2

CDR3aa: ASSNPGTAYNQPQH
v_gene: TRBV19

CDR3aa: ASSPGPGINEQF
v_gene: TRBV18

CDR3aa: ASSPGQPGGYT
v_gene: TRBV28

CDR3aa: ASSTGTGGAYEQY
v_gene: TRBV19

CDR3aa: ASSPLGRIGDTQY
v_gene: TRBV18

CDR3aa: ASSLRLAGGPDSTDTQY
v_gene: TRBV7-3

CDR3aa: ASINSGSGEQF
v_gene: TRBV28

CDR3aa: ASSQQGLGEPQH
v_gene: TRBV2

CDR3aa: ASSDRGNQPQH
v_gene: TRBV2

CDR3aa: ASSQSGGTVNNEQF
v_gene: TRBV7-9

CDR3aa: ANTLGTGLIGGVYT
v_gene: TRBV2

CDR3aa: ASSFRDREAF
v_gene: TRBV5-8

CDR3aa: ASSLGWGQYYAYT
v_gene: TRBV11-2